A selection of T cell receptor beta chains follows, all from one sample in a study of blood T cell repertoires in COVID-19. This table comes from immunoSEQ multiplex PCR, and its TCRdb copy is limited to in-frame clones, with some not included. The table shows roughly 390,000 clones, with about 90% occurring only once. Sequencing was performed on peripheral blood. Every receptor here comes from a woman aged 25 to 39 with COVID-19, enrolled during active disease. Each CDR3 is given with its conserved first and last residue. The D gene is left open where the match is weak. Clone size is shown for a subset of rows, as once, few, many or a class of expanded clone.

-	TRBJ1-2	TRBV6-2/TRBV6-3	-	TGTGCCAGCAGTTACTCGGGGCCGATCGGGGGCTACACCTTC	CASSYSGPIGGYTF
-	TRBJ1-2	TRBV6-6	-	TGTGCCAGCAGTTACTCCCCCGGGCCGGGGTATGGCTACACCTTC	CASSYSPGPGYGYTF
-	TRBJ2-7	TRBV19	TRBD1	TGTGCCAGTAGCCGAAGACAGGGTACCTACGAGCAGTACTTC	CASSRRQGTYEQYF
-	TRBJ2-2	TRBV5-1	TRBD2	TGCGCCAGCAGCTTAGCGGGGGACACCGGGGAGCTGTTTTTT	CASSLAGDTGELFF
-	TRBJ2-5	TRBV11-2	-	TGTGCCAGCAGCTTAGTTAGGGGGAGAGAGACCCAGTACTTC	CASSLVRGRETQYF
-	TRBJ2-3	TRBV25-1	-	TGTGCCAGCAGTGAATCATTGACGAGCGCGCAGTATTTT	CASSESLTSAQYF
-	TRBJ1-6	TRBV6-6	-	TGTGCCAGCAGTTACTCAACAGACTCACCCCTCCACTTT	CASSYSTDSPLHF
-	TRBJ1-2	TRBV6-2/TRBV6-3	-	TGTGCCAGCAGTTACTCGTCAATCAACTATGGCTACACCTTC	CASSYSSINYGYTF
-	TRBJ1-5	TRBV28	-	TGTGCCAGCAGTTTTGCGGGACGGATCAATCAGCCCCAGCATTTT	CASSFAGRINQPQHF
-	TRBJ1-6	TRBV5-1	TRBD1	TGCGCCAGCAGCGCACAGGGGGCAGGCTCACCCCTCCACTTT	CASSAQGAGSPLHF
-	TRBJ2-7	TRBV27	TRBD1	TGTGCCAGCAGCCCGGGACAGGGTGCGTACGAGCAGTACTTC	CASSPGQGAYEQYF
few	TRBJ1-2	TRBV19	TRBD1	TGTGCCAGTAGTCCTCAGGGGGCGAGGGGCTACACCTTC	CASSPQGARGYTF
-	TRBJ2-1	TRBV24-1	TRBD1	TGTGCCACCAGTGTAGACAGGGGGCCTTACAATGAGCAGTTCTTC	CATSVDRGPYNEQFF
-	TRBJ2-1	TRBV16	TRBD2	TGTGCCAGCAGCCAAGGGACTAGCGGGAGGACCTACAATGAGCAGTTCTTC	CASSQGTSGRTYNEQFF
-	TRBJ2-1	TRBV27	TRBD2	TGTGCCAGCAGTTTAGGTGGGACTAGCGGGAGCCTGGCCCTCCACAATGAGCAGTTCTTC	CASSLGGTSGSLALHNEQFF
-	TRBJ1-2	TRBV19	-	TGTGCCAGTAGTATCGAGGGACTGTTGGGCTACACCTTC	CASSIEGLLGYTF
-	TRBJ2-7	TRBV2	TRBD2	TGTGCCAGCAGACCAGAACTGGGACTAGGGCACGAGCAGTACTTC	CASRPELGLGHEQYF
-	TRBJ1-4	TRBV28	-	TGTGCCAGCAGGGGCGGGGGGTCAAATGAAAAACTGTTTTTT	CASRGGGSNEKLFF
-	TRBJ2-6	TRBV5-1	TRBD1	TGCGCCAGCAGCCCGGGGACAGGGAGCTCTGGGGCCAACGTCCTGACTTTC	CASSPGTGSSGANVLTF
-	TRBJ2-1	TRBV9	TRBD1	TGTGCCAGCAGCTCCAGGACAGGGAGCTCCTACAATGAGCAGTTCTTC	CASSSRTGSSYNEQFF
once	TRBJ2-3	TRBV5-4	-	TGTGCCAGCAGCTTGTCTGAAAGCCGCGATACGCAGTATTTT	CASSLSESRDTQYF
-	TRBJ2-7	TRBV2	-	TGTGCCAGCAGTGAAGCGGGGGGAGCCCCCCCCCTCGAGCAGTACTTC	CASSEAGGAPPLEQYF
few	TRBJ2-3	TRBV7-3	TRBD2	TGTGCCAGCAGCCAAGCGGGAGGGAGCACAGATACGCAGTATTTT	CASSQAGGSTDTQYF
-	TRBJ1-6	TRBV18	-	TGTGCCAGCTCACCACGCCAGGGAGGGATGAATTCACCCCTCCACTTT	CASSPRQGGMNSPLHF
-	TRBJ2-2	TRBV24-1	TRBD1	TGTGCCACCAGTGATTACCGGGACAGGGACACCGGGGAGCTGTTTTTT	CATSDYRDRDTGELFF
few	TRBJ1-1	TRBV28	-	TGTGCCAGCAGCCCCGGGGGGCCGAACACTGAAGCTTTCTTT	CASSPGGPNTEAFF
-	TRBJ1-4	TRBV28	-	TGTGCCAGCAGCACGACAGCAACTAATGAAAAACTGTTTTTT	CASSTTATNEKLFF
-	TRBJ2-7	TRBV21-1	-	TGTGCCAGCAGCACGCCCCAAGACAGGAGGAGCCCCGAGCAGTACTTC	CASSTPQDRRSPEQYF
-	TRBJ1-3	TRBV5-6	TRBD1	TGTGCCAGCAGTCGAACAGGGGACTCTGGAAACACCATATATTTT	CASSRTGDSGNTIYF
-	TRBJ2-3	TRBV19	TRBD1	TGTGCCAGCACCGGGACAGTTACAGATACGCAGTATTTT	CASTGTVTDTQYF
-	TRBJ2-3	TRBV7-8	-	TGTGCCAGCAGCTTAAGGCTAGCGCCAGGCACAGATACGCAGTATTTT	CASSLRLAPGTDTQYF
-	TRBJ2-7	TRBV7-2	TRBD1	TGTGCCAGCAGCTCGCGGCCGACAGGGTACGAGCAGTACTTC	CASSSRPTGYEQYF
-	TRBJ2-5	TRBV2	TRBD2	TGTACCAGCCTCGCGCGGGAGGAGAAGACCCAGTACTTC	CTSLAREEKTQYF
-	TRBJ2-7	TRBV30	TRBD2	TGTGCCTGGCGGGGACTAGGTGGGATCTACGAGCAGTACTTC	CAWRGLGGIYEQYF
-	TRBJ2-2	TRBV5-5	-	TGTGCCAGCAGCCCCCCGTCGGGGTCCGGGGAGCTGTTTTTT	CASSPPSGSGELFF
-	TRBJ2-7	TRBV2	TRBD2	TGTGCCAGCAGTGAGGCTAGCGGGGGCTCCTACGAGCAGTACTTC	CASSEASGGSYEQYF
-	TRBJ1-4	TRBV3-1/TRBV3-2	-	TGTGCCAGCAGCCAAGAGCCGACTAGTTTCAATGAAAAACTGTTTTTT	CASSQEPTSFNEKLFF
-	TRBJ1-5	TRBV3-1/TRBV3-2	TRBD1	TGTGCCAGCAGCCAAGCCAGGGGGCAACAGCCCCAGCATTTT	CASSQARGQQPQHF
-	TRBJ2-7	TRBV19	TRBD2	TGTGCCAGTAGTTCGCGGGGGGAGAGTTACGAGCAGTACTTC	CASSSRGESYEQYF
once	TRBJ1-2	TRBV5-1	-	TGCGCCAGCAGCTTGGGAGGAAACTATGGCTACACCTTC	CASSLGGNYGYTF
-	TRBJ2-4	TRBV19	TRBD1	TGTGCCAGTAGTATTGGGACAGGGGCGGAGGACATTCAGTACTTC	CASSIGTGAEDIQYF
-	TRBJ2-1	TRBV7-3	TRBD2	TGTGCCAGCAGCCCGGGACTAGCGGGGAGCTCCTACAATGAGCAGTTCTTC	CASSPGLAGSSYNEQFF
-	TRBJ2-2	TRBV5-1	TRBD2	TGCGCCAGCCGGCTAGCTAGCGGGTCCACCGGGGAGCTGTTTTTT	CASRLASGSTGELFF
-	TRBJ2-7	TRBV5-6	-	TGTGCCAGCAGGAGACTAGGCGGTGACGAGCAGTACTTC	CASRRLGGDEQYF
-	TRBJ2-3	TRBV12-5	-	TGTGCTAGTGGTTTGGTACTGGGCGGGAAGGCAGATACGCAGTATTTT	CASGLVLGGKADTQYF
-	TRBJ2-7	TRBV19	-	TGTGCCAGTAGTTTACACGGGGACGAGCAGTACTTC	CASSLHGDEQYF
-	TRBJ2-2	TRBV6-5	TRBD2	TGTGCCGCTGCCCGGGAGGTAACCGGGGAGCTGTTTTTT	CAAAREVTGELFF
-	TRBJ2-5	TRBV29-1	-	TGCAGCGTTGAAGTAAGGGCAGGGCAAGAGACCCAGTACTTC	CSVEVRAGQETQYF
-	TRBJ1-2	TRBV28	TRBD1	TGTGCCAGCAGTTTTTGGCAGGGGGACAGTGGCTACACCTTC	CASSFWQGDSGYTF
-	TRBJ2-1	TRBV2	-	TGTGCCAGCAGTGATGCTGAGCGGCCCTCCTACAATGAGCAGTTCTTC	CASSDAERPSYNEQFF
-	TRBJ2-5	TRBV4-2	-	TGTGCCAGCAGCCAAGAGAGATTAGCTAGAGAGACCCAGTACTTC	CASSQERLARETQYF
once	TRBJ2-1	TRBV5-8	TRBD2	TGTGCCAGCAGCCGTTTTAGCGGGTCCTCCTACAATGAGCAGTTCTTC	CASSRFSGSSYNEQFF
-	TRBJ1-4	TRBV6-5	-	TGTGCCAGCAGCAAACGGGGGGTCGGTGAAAAACTGTTTTTT	CASSKRGVGEKLFF